These T cell receptor beta chains were read from a single sample in a study of blood T cell repertoires in COVID-19. The data were produced by immunoSEQ multiplex PCR, yet TCRdb's version contains in-frame clones alone and is incomplete. This table holds about 430,000 clones, 85% to 90% found once. Sequencing used PBMCs or T cells enriched from blood (not recorded which). Receptors were obtained from a man aged 25-40 years who had recovered from COVID-19. Each CDR3 is given with its conserved first and last residue. The order of the fields is clone size, D gene, V gene, J gene, CDR3 DNA, CDR3 protein. A D gene is named only where the DNA matches it firmly. The size of a clone is reported for some rows only, either as once, few or many, or as a class for expanded clones.

NA	TRBD2	TRBV3-1/TRBV3-2	TRBJ2-7	TGTGCCAGCAGCCAAGATCCCACCGGGACTAGCGGGAGAGCCTACGAGCAGTACTTC	CASSQDPTGTSGRAYEQYF
NA	TRBD2	TRBV7-9	TRBJ2-7	TGTGCCAGCACCACGGCAGGGAGTAGCGGGGAGCAGTACTTC	CASTTAGSSGEQYF
few	NA	TRBV3-1/TRBV3-2	TRBJ2-1	TGTGCCAGCACCGCCCGGGGAGGCGATGAGCAGTTCTTC	CASTARGGDEQFF
NA	NA	TRBV28	TRBJ1-2	TGTGCCAGCAGACAGGGTAACTATGGCTACACCTTC	CASRQGNYGYTF
NA	TRBD2	TRBV3-1/TRBV3-2	TRBJ2-3	TGTGCCAGCAGCTCCGGACTAGCGGGATGGGCTACAGATACGCAGTATTTT	CASSSGLAGWATDTQYF
NA	NA	TRBV28	TRBJ2-7	TGTGCCAGCAGTTTGGAGGATTACGAGCAGTACTTC	CASSLEDYEQYF
NA	TRBD1	TRBV28	TRBJ2-3	TGTGCCAGCACCCAGGGGGCAGATACGCAGTATTTT	CASTQGADTQYF
NA	TRBD1	TRBV28	TRBJ2-2	TGTGCCAGCAGCCTCCGGGACAGGGACACCGGGGAGCTGTTTTTT	CASSLRDRDTGELFF
NA	TRBD1	TRBV19	TRBJ1-5	TGTGCCAGTAGTACCGACAGGGGCCGGCAGCCCCAGCATTTT	CASSTDRGRQPQHF
NA	TRBD2	TRBV12-5	TRBJ2-3	TGTGCTAGTGGTTTCAGCTTAAAGGGAGCCCCCCCCCAGGGACTAGCGGGAGCGGCGGATACGCAGTATTTT	CASGFSLKGAPPQGLAGAADTQYF
NA	NA	TRBV18	TRBJ1-1	TGTGCCAGCTCACCATCAGACCTCGAGGAGACTGAAGCTTTCTTT	CASSPSDLEETEAFF
few	TRBD1	TRBV9	TRBJ2-5	TGTGCCAGCAGCCGGGACAGGGGGCTTGAGACCCAGTACTTC	CASSRDRGLETQYF
NA	NA	TRBV21-1	TRBJ2-1	TGTGCCAGCAGCAAACATCCCGACAGTTTCAATGAGCAGTTCTTC	CASSKHPDSFNEQFF
NA	NA	TRBV29-1	TRBJ1-2	TGCAGCGTTGACCCCGAATCCAAATCGATCTACCATGGTGGCTACACCTTC	CSVDPESKSIYHGGYTF
few	NA	TRBV16	TRBJ2-1	TGTGCCAGCAGCCAATTTTCCGGGAACTCCTACAATGAGCAGTTCTTC	CASSQFSGNSYNEQFF
NA	NA	TRBV4-1	TRBJ1-1	TGCGCCAGCAGCCAAGATTGGAGGGAAGAAGCTTTCTTT	CASSQDWREEAFF
few	NA	TRBV13	TRBJ2-3	TGTGCCAGCAGCACAAGCGGAAGCACAGATACGCAGTATTTT	CASSTSGSTDTQYF
NA	TRBD1	TRBV5-1	TRBJ2-7	TGCGCCAGCAGCCTGGGGACAGGGGTGGCGTACGAGCAGTACTTC	CASSLGTGVAYEQYF
NA	NA	TRBV29-1	TRBJ2-3	TGCAGCAGCGACCGGGACAACACAGATACGCAGTATTTT	CSSDRDNTDTQYF
once	NA	TRBV19	TRBJ2-4	TGTGCCAGTAGACCCACTATAGCCAAAAACATTCAGTACTTC	CASRPTIAKNIQYF
NA	TRBD2	TRBV5-4	TRBJ2-7	TGTGCCAGCAGCTTAAAGCTAGCGGGAGTTCTCGAGCAGTACTTC	CASSLKLAGVLEQYF
NA	NA	TRBV18	TRBJ2-5	TGTGCCAGCTCACCACCGTCCGCGGGCATCCAAGAGACCCAGTACTTC	CASSPPSAGIQETQYF
NA	NA	TRBV5-4	TRBJ1-2	TGTGCCAGCAGCTCCGGGACATCGAGGGGCTACACCTTC	CASSSGTSRGYTF
NA	NA	TRBV3-1/TRBV3-2	TRBJ2-5	TGTGCCAGCAGCCAAGTATCTTCAGAGACCCAGTACTTC	CASSQVSSETQYF
NA	NA	TRBV7-9	TRBJ2-3	TGTGCCAGCAGCCCAGGGACTCTGCGGGCAGATACGCAGTATTTT	CASSPGTLRADTQYF
NA	NA	TRBV28	TRBJ1-5	TGTGCCAGCAGTAGGCCAGGGTCTCTTAATCAGCCCCAGCATTTT	CASSRPGSLNQPQHF
NA	NA	TRBV18	TRBJ2-3	TGTGCCAGCTCACCACCGGCTTCAGATACGCAGTATTTT	CASSPPASDTQYF
NA	NA	TRBV19	TRBJ1-5	TGTGCCAGTAGTATGCAACGGGGCAATCAGCCCCAGCATTTT	CASSMQRGNQPQHF
NA	NA	TRBV28	TRBJ1-1	TGTGCCAGCAGTTTTTTGGGGTATACAGGGAAAAAGGGGAACACTGAAGCTTTCTTT	CASSFLGYTGKKGNTEAFF
NA	TRBD1	TRBV5-1	TRBJ1-2	TGCGCCAGCAGCTCCGATGGACAGGCTAACTATGGCTACACCTTC	CASSSDGQANYGYTF
NA	NA	TRBV3-1/TRBV3-2	TRBJ2-6	TGTGCCAGCACCGGAGGAGACGACGTCCTGACTTTC	CASTGGDDVLTF
NA	NA	TRBV10-2	TRBJ2-2	TGCGCCAGCAGTGAGCAGGCTACCGGGGAGCTGTTTTTT	CASSEQATGELFF
few	NA	TRBV5-5	TRBJ1-6	TGTGCCAGCAGTATACAGGTGACCAATTCACCCCTCCACTTT	CASSIQVTNSPLHF
NA	TRBD2	TRBV30	TRBJ2-5	TGTGCCTGGAGTGTTAGCGGGAGTGTGGAGACCCAGTACTTC	CAWSVSGSVETQYF
NA	NA	TRBV7-2	TRBJ2-2	TGTGCCAGCAGCTTAGTCACGAACACCGGGGAGCTGTTTTTT	CASSLVTNTGELFF
once	TRBD1	TRBV30	TRBJ1-1	TGTGCCTGGAACCCCGGGACAGGGGTCGCTGAAGCTTTCTTT	CAWNPGTGVAEAFF
few	TRBD2	TRBV19	TRBJ2-3	TGTGCCAGTAGTGCTAGCGGGAGTACCCCAGATACGCAGTATTTT	CASSASGSTPDTQYF
NA	NA	TRBV5-4	TRBJ1-2	TGTGCCAGCAGCTTTGACAAGAACTATGGCTACACCTTC	CASSFDKNYGYTF
NA	TRBD2	TRBV29-1	TRBJ2-5	TGCAGCGTTGAATTAGCGGGATCCCAAGAGACCCAGTACTTC	CSVELAGSQETQYF
NA	NA	TRBV29-1	TRBJ2-1	TGCAGCGGGAGGGGCCAGGGGGAATCCAATGAGCAGTTCTTC	CSGRGQGESNEQFF
NA	NA	TRBV3-1/TRBV3-2	TRBJ2-2	TGTGCCAGCAGCCAAAGCTTGGCGGGATACACCGGGGAGCTGTTTTTT	CASSQSLAGYTGELFF
NA	NA	TRBV5-8	TRBJ1-2	TGTGCCAGCAGCCTAAGCGGACAGAAAAACTATGGCTACACCTTC	CASSLSGQKNYGYTF
NA	NA	TRBV24-1	TRBJ2-1	TGTGCCACCAGTGACCATCAAGACAGTTACAATGAGCAGTTCTTC	CATSDHQDSYNEQFF
NA	NA	TRBV27	TRBJ2-4	TGTGCCAGCAGTTTATCGAGTAACGGTAACATTCAGTACTTC	CASSLSSNGNIQYF
NA	NA	TRBV27	TRBJ1-2	TGTGCCAGCAGTGGCCAGGGCAAAGGGGACTATGGCTACACCTTC	CASSGQGKGDYGYTF
NA	TRBD1	TRBV19	TRBJ2-7	TGTGCCAGTAGTTTTGACAGGGGCGACTACGAGCAGTACTTC	CASSFDRGDYEQYF
NA	TRBD1	TRBV18	TRBJ2-7	TGTGCCAGCTCACCCCAGGACAGGGGGAACGAGCAGTACTTC	CASSPQDRGNEQYF
once	NA	TRBV11-2	TRBJ1-3	TGTGCCAGCAGCCCCCAAAGAAACACCATATATTTT	CASSPQRNTIYF
NA	TRBD1	TRBV5-1	TRBJ1-3	TGCGCCAGCAGCGGCGGGACAGGGGATCGGAACACCATATATTTT	CASSGGTGDRNTIYF
NA	TRBD1	TRBV27	TRBJ1-3	TGTGCCACCAGGGGGAATATAATTCGACTAGGAAACACCATATATTTT	CATRGNIIRLGNTIYF
once	NA	TRBV10-3	TRBJ2-3	TGTGCCATCAGTGTACACGGGAGCACAGATACGCAGTATTTT	CAISVHGSTDTQYF
NA	TRBD1	TRBV2	TRBJ1-4	TGTGCCAGCAGTGCCGGGACAGGGACTAATGAAAAACTGTTTTTT	CASSAGTGTNEKLFF
few	NA	TRBV27	TRBJ2-7	TGTGCCAGCAGAGACAGCTCCTACGAGCAGTACTTC	CASRDSSYEQYF
NA	NA	TRBV28	TRBJ1-5	TGTGCCAGCAGTTTTCTAAATCAGCCCCAGCATTTT	CASSFLNQPQHF
NA	TRBD2	TRBV6-1	TRBJ2-1	TGTGCCAGCAGTGAGGGGACTAGCGGGAGGTCACCATACAATGAGCAGTTCTTC	CASSEGTSGRSPYNEQFF
NA	TRBD1	TRBV9	TRBJ1-2	TGTGCCAGCCGAAACAGGGGGCGCGAAGGCTACACCTTC	CASRNRGREGYTF
NA	NA	TRBV7-9	TRBJ2-7	TGTGCCAGCAGCTCCGCCGGGAGACCCTACGAGCAGTACTTC	CASSSAGRPYEQYF
NA	NA	TRBV21-1	TRBJ1-2	TGTGCCAGCAGTTTAACCCCCGCCGGGGCTAACTATGGCTACACCTTC	CASSLTPAGANYGYTF